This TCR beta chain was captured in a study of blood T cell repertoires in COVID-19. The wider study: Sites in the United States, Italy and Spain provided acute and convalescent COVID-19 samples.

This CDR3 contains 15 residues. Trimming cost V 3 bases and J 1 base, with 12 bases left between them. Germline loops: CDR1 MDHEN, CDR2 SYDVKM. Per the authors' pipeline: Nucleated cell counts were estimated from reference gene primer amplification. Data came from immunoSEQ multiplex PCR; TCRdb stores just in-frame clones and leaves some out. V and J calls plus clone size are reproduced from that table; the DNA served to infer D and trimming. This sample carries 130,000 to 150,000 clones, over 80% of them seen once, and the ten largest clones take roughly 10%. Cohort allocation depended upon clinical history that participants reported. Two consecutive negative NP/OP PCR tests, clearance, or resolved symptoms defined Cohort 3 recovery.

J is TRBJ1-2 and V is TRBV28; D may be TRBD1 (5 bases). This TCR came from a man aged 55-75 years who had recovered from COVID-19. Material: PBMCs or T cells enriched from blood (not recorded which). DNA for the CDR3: TGTGCCAGCAGTTTGGTGGACACCTATAACTATGGCTACACCTTC. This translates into CASSLVDTYNYGYTF.